The rows below give T cell receptor beta chains drawn from one sample of a study of graft-versus-host responses after intestinal transplantation. These TCRs are of unknown antigen specificity. The table came from immunoSEQ multiplex PCR; TCRdb's copy has only in-frame clones and leaves some out. The table records approximately 60,000 clones, 85% to 95% of them present only once. This specimen consisted of unstimulated CD8+ T cells sorted from spleen or lymph node cells, obtained before transplant. The receptors come from a human donor who was the organ donor for an intestinal transplant. Both conserved end residues are part of each CDR3. Each record gives: clone size, D gene, J gene, V gene, CDR3 protein, CDR3 DNA. D genes are given only for firm matches. Clone size is stated in some rows and not others, as once, few, many or a class when expanded.

clone size: NA
D gene: TRBD2
J gene: TRBJ2-6
V gene: TRBV9
CDR3 protein: CASSVVGGVGANVLTF
CDR3 DNA: TGTGCCAGCAGCGTAGTGGGGGGGGTCGGGGCCAACGTCCTGACTTTC

clone size: NA
D gene: NA
J gene: TRBJ1-1
V gene: TRBV5-1
CDR3 protein: CASSTFGENTEAFF
CDR3 DNA: TGCGCCAGCAGCACTTTTGGAGAGAACACTGAAGCTTTCTTT

clone size: NA
D gene: TRBD2
J gene: TRBJ2-2
V gene: TRBV4-1
CDR3 protein: CASSQVLAGVSTGELFF
CDR3 DNA: TGCGCCAGCAGCCAAGTGCTAGCGGGAGTTAGCACCGGGGAGCTGTTTTTT

clone size: NA
D gene: NA
J gene: TRBJ1-2
V gene: TRBV15
CDR3 protein: CATSRRDTYGYTF
CDR3 DNA: TGTGCCACCAGCAGGCGGGATACTTATGGCTACACCTTC

clone size: NA
D gene: NA
J gene: TRBJ1-1
V gene: TRBV9
CDR3 protein: CASSVVRGGTEAFF
CDR3 DNA: TGTGCCAGCAGCGTAGTAAGAGGGGGCACTGAAGCTTTCTTT

clone size: NA
D gene: TRBD2
J gene: TRBJ2-3
V gene: TRBV6-4
CDR3 protein: CASSFQAGEKDTQYF
CDR3 DNA: TGTGCCAGCAGTTTCCAAGCGGGAGAAAAAGATACGCAGTATTTT

clone size: NA
D gene: NA
J gene: TRBJ2-4
V gene: TRBV4-1
CDR3 protein: CASSYDSENIQYF
CDR3 DNA: TGCGCCAGCAGCTATGACAGCGAAAACATTCAGTACTTC

clone size: NA
D gene: NA
J gene: TRBJ2-7
V gene: TRBV28
CDR3 protein: CASMSPPSDEQYF
CDR3 DNA: TGTGCCAGCATGAGCCCTCCCAGCGACGAGCAGTACTTC

clone size: NA
D gene: TRBD2
J gene: TRBJ2-1
V gene: TRBV27
CDR3 protein: CASSIQSLAGRIYNEQFF
CDR3 DNA: TGTGCCAGCAGTATACAAAGTTTAGCGGGTCGAATATACAATGAGCAGTTCTTC

clone size: NA
D gene: NA
J gene: TRBJ2-1
V gene: TRBV4-3
CDR3 protein: CASSQDSASSYNEQFF
CDR3 DNA: TGCGCCAGCAGCCAAGATTCAGCGAGCTCCTACAATGAGCAGTTCTTC

clone size: NA
D gene: NA
J gene: TRBJ2-5
V gene: TRBV14
CDR3 protein: CASSQLEETQYF
CDR3 DNA: TGTGCCAGCAGCCAGTTAGAAGAGACCCAGTACTTC

clone size: once
D gene: TRBD2
J gene: TRBJ2-1
V gene: TRBV5-1
CDR3 protein: CASSDWDYRSNEQFF
CDR3 DNA: TGCGCCAGCAGCGACTGGGACTACCGGTCCAATGAGCAGTTCTTC

clone size: NA
D gene: NA
J gene: TRBJ2-1
V gene: TRBV9
CDR3 protein: CASSVAGVSYNEQFF
CDR3 DNA: TGTGCCAGCAGCGTAGCGGGAGTCTCCTACAATGAGCAGTTCTTC

clone size: once
D gene: NA
J gene: TRBJ1-4
V gene: TRBV7-8
CDR3 protein: CASSVGLTEKLFF
CDR3 DNA: TGTGCCAGCAGCGTAGGACTTACTGAAAAACTGTTTTTT

clone size: NA
D gene: NA
J gene: TRBJ1-1
V gene: TRBV19
CDR3 protein: CASSIAAWSTEAFF
CDR3 DNA: TGTGCCAGTAGTATCGCGGCGTGGAGTACTGAAGCTTTCTTT

clone size: NA
D gene: TRBD1
J gene: TRBJ2-3
V gene: TRBV19
CDR3 protein: CASSIFPGGSTDTQYF
CDR3 DNA: TGTGCCAGTAGTATATTCCCAGGGGGTAGCACAGATACGCAGTATTTT

clone size: NA
D gene: TRBD2
J gene: TRBJ2-7
V gene: TRBV28
CDR3 protein: CASSLSSGRTEQYF
CDR3 DNA: TGTGCCAGCAGTTTAAGTAGCGGGAGGACCGAGCAGTACTTC

clone size: NA
D gene: NA
J gene: TRBJ2-7
V gene: TRBV13
CDR3 protein: CASSLGRKLGSGEQYF
CDR3 DNA: TGTGCCAGCAGCTTAGGCCGGAAGCTGGGGAGCGGGGAGCAGTACTTC

clone size: NA
D gene: TRBD1
J gene: TRBJ2-1
V gene: TRBV4-3
CDR3 protein: CASSQDTGTGSYEQFF
CDR3 DNA: TGCGCCAGCAGCCAAGATACCGGGACAGGGTCCTATGAGCAGTTCTTC

clone size: NA
D gene: TRBD1
J gene: TRBJ1-1
V gene: TRBV7-3
CDR3 protein: CASSSTGGDTEAFF
CDR3 DNA: TGTGCCAGCAGCTCAACAGGGGGGGACACTGAAGCTTTCTTT

clone size: NA
D gene: TRBD2
J gene: TRBJ2-7
V gene: TRBV16
CDR3 protein: CASSQVTSGIHEQYF
CDR3 DNA: TGTGCCAGCAGCCAAGTTACTAGCGGGATCCACGAGCAGTACTTC

clone size: NA
D gene: NA
J gene: TRBJ2-7
V gene: TRBV27
CDR3 protein: CASSSGLNPYEQYF
CDR3 DNA: TGTGCCAGCAGTTCCGGACTGAATCCCTACGAGCAGTACTTC

clone size: NA
D gene: TRBD1
J gene: TRBJ1-3
V gene: TRBV29-1
CDR3 protein: CSAPTGDTIYF
CDR3 DNA: TGCAGCGCTCCGACAGGGGACACCATATATTTT

clone size: few
D gene: TRBD1
J gene: TRBJ2-7
V gene: TRBV11-2
CDR3 protein: CASSSLREGAGYEQYF
CDR3 DNA: TGTGCCAGCAGCTCTCTAAGAGAGGGGGCGGGCTACGAGCAGTACTTC

clone size: NA
D gene: NA
J gene: TRBJ2-7
V gene: TRBV27
CDR3 protein: CASSLAWGEAYEQYF
CDR3 DNA: TGTGCCAGCAGCCTTGCCTGGGGGGAGGCCTACGAGCAGTACTTC

clone size: once
D gene: TRBD1
J gene: TRBJ2-7
V gene: TRBV28
CDR3 protein: CASSPGQGAAEQYF
CDR3 DNA: TGTGCCAGCAGTCCAGGGCAGGGGGCGGCCGAGCAGTACTTC

clone size: few
D gene: NA
J gene: TRBJ2-3
V gene: TRBV4-3
CDR3 protein: CASSQEAPGTPDTQYF
CDR3 DNA: TGCGCCAGCAGCCAAGAGGCACCGGGGACTCCAGATACGCAGTATTTT

clone size: NA
D gene: NA
J gene: TRBJ2-7
V gene: TRBV27
CDR3 protein: CASSLTGPDYEQYF
CDR3 DNA: TGTGCCAGCAGCCTTACAGGGCCTGACTACGAGCAGTACTTC

clone size: NA
D gene: TRBD2
J gene: TRBJ2-3
V gene: TRBV7-3
CDR3 protein: CASRASGNTDTQYF
CDR3 DNA: TGTGCCAGCAGGGCTAGCGGGAACACAGATACGCAGTATTTT

clone size: NA
D gene: TRBD1
J gene: TRBJ2-2
V gene: TRBV28
CDR3 protein: CASKGTGVTGELFF
CDR3 DNA: TGTGCCAGCAAAGGGACAGGGGTCACCGGGGAGCTGTTTTTT

clone size: NA
D gene: NA
J gene: TRBJ2-5
V gene: TRBV9
CDR3 protein: CASSVDGGTETQYF
CDR3 DNA: TGTGCCAGCAGCGTAGATGGGGGCACGGAGACCCAGTACTTC

clone size: few
D gene: NA
J gene: TRBJ1-5
V gene: TRBV27
CDR3 protein: CASSLTGSNQPQHF
CDR3 DNA: TGTGCCAGCAGTTTGACAGGTAGCAATCAGCCCCAGCATTTT

clone size: NA
D gene: NA
J gene: TRBJ2-2
V gene: TRBV6-1
CDR3 protein: CASSVIDSVGTGELFF
CDR3 DNA: TGTGCCAGCAGTGTTATTGACTCGGTCGGGACCGGGGAGCTGTTTTTT

clone size: NA
D gene: NA
J gene: TRBJ1-3
V gene: TRBV11-2
CDR3 protein: CASSSSLDHSHRNTIYF
CDR3 DNA: TGTGCCAGCAGCTCCAGCTTGGACCACAGTCACAGGAACACCATATATTTT

clone size: NA
D gene: TRBD2
J gene: TRBJ2-1
V gene: TRBV28
CDR3 protein: CASSPLAGGLYNEQFF
CDR3 DNA: TGTGCCAGCAGTCCTCTAGCGGGAGGGCTATACAATGAGCAGTTCTTC

clone size: NA
D gene: NA
J gene: TRBJ2-1
V gene: TRBV25-1
CDR3 protein: CASSDGGSYNEQFF
CDR3 DNA: TGTGCCAGCAGTGACGGAGGCTCCTACAATGAGCAGTTCTTC

clone size: NA
D gene: TRBD2
J gene: TRBJ2-1
V gene: TRBV28
CDR3 protein: CASSSAGWREIVNEQFF
CDR3 DNA: TGTGCCAGCAGTTCCGCGGGTTGGCGGGAGATCGTCAATGAGCAGTTCTTC

clone size: NA
D gene: NA
J gene: TRBJ2-1
V gene: TRBV6-4
CDR3 protein: CASSHSSGGNNEQFF
CDR3 DNA: TGTGCCAGCAGTCATTCGTCGGGTGGAAACAATGAGCAGTTCTTC

clone size: NA
D gene: NA
J gene: TRBJ1-2
V gene: TRBV4-2
CDR3 protein: CASSPTPPTGGGGYTF
CDR3 DNA: TGTGCCAGCAGCCCAACTCCCCCCACGGGGGGCGGTGGCTACACCTTC

clone size: NA
D gene: TRBD1
J gene: TRBJ2-1
V gene: TRBV27
CDR3 protein: CASSLSRRQGGPYNEQFF
CDR3 DNA: TGTGCCAGCAGTTTATCCCGCCGACAGGGGGGACCCTACAATGAGCAGTTCTTC

clone size: NA
D gene: TRBD2
J gene: TRBJ2-3
V gene: TRBV7-6
CDR3 protein: CASSASPSGYTDTQYF
CDR3 DNA: TGTGCCAGCAGCGCAAGCCCTAGCGGATACACAGATACGCAGTATTTT

clone size: few
D gene: NA
J gene: TRBJ2-5
V gene: TRBV12-2
CDR3 protein: CASRLEVGGGTGETQYF
CDR3 DNA: NA

clone size: once
D gene: TRBD1
J gene: TRBJ1-1
V gene: TRBV10-3
CDR3 protein: CAIKEGQGATEAFF
CDR3 DNA: TGTGCCATCAAAGAGGGACAGGGGGCCACTGAAGCTTTCTTT

clone size: NA
D gene: TRBD2
J gene: TRBJ2-1
V gene: TRBV7-2
CDR3 protein: CASSLGGRYNEQFF
CDR3 DNA: TGTGCCAGCAGCTTAGGCGGGAGGTACAATGAGCAGTTCTTC

clone size: NA
D gene: TRBD1
J gene: TRBJ2-7
V gene: TRBV27
CDR3 protein: CASAQTGAGEQYF
CDR3 DNA: TGTGCCAGCGCACAGACAGGGGCAGGCGAGCAGTACTTC

clone size: NA
D gene: TRBD1
J gene: TRBJ2-3
V gene: TRBV5-1
CDR3 protein: CASGTGITDTQYF
CDR3 DNA: TGCGCCAGTGGGACAGGGATAACAGATACGCAGTATTTT

clone size: NA
D gene: NA
J gene: TRBJ1-5
V gene: TRBV28
CDR3 protein: CASSFEGNQPQHF
CDR3 DNA: TGTGCCAGCAGTTTCGAGGGTAATCAGCCCCAGCATTTT

clone size: few
D gene: TRBD1
J gene: TRBJ1-4
V gene: TRBV7-9
CDR3 protein: CASSSGTVGKLFF
CDR3 DNA: TGTGCCAGCAGCTCCGGGACAGTCGGAAAACTGTTTTTT

clone size: NA
D gene: TRBD1
J gene: TRBJ1-5
V gene: TRBV29-1
CDR3 protein: CSVGTGAQPQHF
CDR3 DNA: TGCAGCGTCGGGACAGGGGCTCAGCCCCAGCATTTT

clone size: NA
D gene: NA
J gene: TRBJ2-7
V gene: TRBV5-1
CDR3 protein: CASSLSRVRFTGYEQYF
CDR3 DNA: TGCGCCAGCAGCTTGTCTAGGGTCCGTTTTACGGGGTACGAGCAGTACTTC

clone size: NA
D gene: NA
J gene: TRBJ1-1
V gene: TRBV28
CDR3 protein: CASNEGTEAFF
CDR3 DNA: TGTGCCAGCAATGAGGGCACTGAAGCTTTCTTT

clone size: NA
D gene: TRBD2
J gene: TRBJ2-2
V gene: TRBV9
CDR3 protein: CASGTSGRASTGELFF
CDR3 DNA: TGTGCCAGCGGGACTAGCGGGAGGGCCAGCACCGGGGAGCTGTTTTTT

clone size: NA
D gene: TRBD1
J gene: TRBJ2-6
V gene: TRBV14
CDR3 protein: CASSQHRGWSGANVLTF
CDR3 DNA: TGTGCCAGCAGCCAGCACAGGGGGTGGTCTGGGGCCAACGTCCTGACTTTC

clone size: NA
D gene: TRBD1
J gene: TRBJ1-1
V gene: TRBV5-5
CDR3 protein: CASSPGTEFWEAFF
CDR3 DNA: TGTGCCAGCAGCCCCGGGACAGAGTTTTGGGAAGCTTTCTTT